This T cell receptor beta chain derives from a study of shared clonotypes between healthy human individuals. Germline CDR1 LNHDA, CDR2 SQIVND (reference sequence). The CDR3 contains 14 residues. Trimming took off 3 bases at V and 6 bases at J, with 15 bases between the two ends. TCRdb's table, derived via immunoSEQ multiplex PCR, lists solely in-frame clones and lacks some. The sample has about 700,000 clones, roughly 70% seen once. This clone was seen a handful of times. This clonotype was sampled from a woman aged 30 to 39 in good health. This chain joins TRBV19 and TRBJ2-7; TRBD2 is a possible D gene (6 bases). Input material: memory CD4+ T cells sorted from blood. Subset defined: CD45RA-negative fraction. CDR3 sequence reads: CASSITHHGGEQYF. CDR3 bases: TGTGCCAGTAGTATCACTCACCACGGGGGCGAGCAGTACTTC.